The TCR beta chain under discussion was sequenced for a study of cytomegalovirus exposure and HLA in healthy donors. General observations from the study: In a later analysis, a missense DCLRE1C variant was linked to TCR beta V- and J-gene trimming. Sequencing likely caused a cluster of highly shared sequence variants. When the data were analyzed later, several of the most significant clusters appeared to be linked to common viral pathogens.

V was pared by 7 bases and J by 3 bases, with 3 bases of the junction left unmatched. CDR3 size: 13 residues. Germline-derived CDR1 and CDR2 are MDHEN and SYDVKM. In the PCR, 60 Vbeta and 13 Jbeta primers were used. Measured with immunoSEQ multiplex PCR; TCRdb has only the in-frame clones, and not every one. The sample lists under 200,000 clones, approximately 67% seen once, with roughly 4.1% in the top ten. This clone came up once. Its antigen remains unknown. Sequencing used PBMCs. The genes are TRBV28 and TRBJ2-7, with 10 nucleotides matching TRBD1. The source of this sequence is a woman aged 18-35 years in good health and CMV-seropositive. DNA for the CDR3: TGTGCCAGCACCGGACAGGGGGACTACGAGCAGTACTTC. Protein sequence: CASTGQGDYEQYF.